These 29 T cell receptor beta chains came from one sample sequenced in a study of blood T cells in healthy people across ages. A second PCR, run for about 7 to 12 cycles, used a sample-barcoded 5' primer plus a J-beta primer mix. TCRdb reanalysed the 5' RACE reads using MiXCR and keeps one entry per CDR3 protein. The sample lists approximately 800,000 distinct CDR3 sequences, roughly 26% seen once, with over 2.5% in the top ten. These same data were also listed under a study on T cells of mothers and their children.

Specimen: blood. Source of these receptors: a boy between 10 and 17 years old in good health.

This clonotype occurred a few times. One end of the junction varies from germline; a read error may be responsible. The gene calls are TRBV29-1 and TRBJ2-4; 9 bases map to TRBD2. Germline assignment: CDR1 SQVTM and CDR2 ANQGSEA. The CDR3 loop spans 15 amino acids. The CDR3 DNA reads as TGCAGCGTTGAGGGGGGCGGGGGGGCCACAAACATTCAGTACTTC. Its translation: CSVEGGGGATNIQYF.

The genes are TRBV12-3 or TRBV12-4 and TRBJ1-3, with 11 bases aligning to TRBD1. The length of the CDR3 is 17 residues. V lost 4 bases to trimming and J lost 4 bases; unmatched junction nucleotides: 9. This CDR3 is CASSSPRTGGRGNTIYF. CDR3 sequence (DNA): TGTGCCAGCAGTTCCCCTCGGACAGGGGGCCGGGGAAACACCATATATTTT.

This clonotype was counted only a few times. The CDR3 loop reads CASSSYPETSLFGEKLFF. CDR3 DNA: TGTGCCAGCAGCTCATACCCCGAGACTAGTCTATTTGGTGAAAAACTGTTTTTT. The chain is built from TRBV7-9 and TRBJ1-4, with D unclear. Germline V lookup: CDR1 SEHNR, CDR2 FQNEAQ (reference sequence). V was cut by 4 bases and J by 7 bases, with 25 bases left in between. The CDR3 runs to 18 residues.

The J gene is TRBJ1-4, the V gene TRBV4-1, with a weak D call TRBD1 (5 bases). The V gene lost 4 bases and the J gene lost 8 bases, with 11 bases spanning the gap. The CDR3 spans 13 residues. Per germline, CDR1 MGHRA and CDR2 YSYEKL. CDR3 in amino acids: CASSPLSGEKLFF. The DNA for the CDR3 is TGCGCCAGCAGCCCACTTTCAGGGGAAAAACTGTTTTTT.

This clonotype was detected ten times or more. The chain uses TRBV29-1 and TRBJ2-5; D is possibly TRBD1 or TRBD2 (5 bases each). The CDR3 is 13 amino acids. Germline lookup yields CDR1 SQVTM and CDR2 ANQGSEA. V was pared by 2 bases and J by 5 bases, with 12 bases between. The CDR3 protein is CSVEPGTGETQYF. The CDR3 bases are TGCAGCGTTGAACCCGGGACGGGGGAGACCCAGTACTTC.

This clonotype was seen a few times. The chain couples TRBV4-1 to TRBJ2-7, with 11 bases matching TRBD2. V lost 2 bases, J lost 2 bases, and 2 bases stayed unmatched. Germline CDR1 reads MGHRA; CDR2 reads YSYEKL. The CDR3 runs 15 residues. The CDR3 DNA reads TGCGCCAGCAGCCAACTAGCGGGGGGACCCTACGAGCAGTACTTC. It specifies CASSQLAGGPYEQYF.

This clonotype was detected a few times. The chain carries TRBV4-1 and TRBJ2-1; no reliable D call. Near its end, the DNA agrees better with TRBJ2-7, so the J call may be wrong. The CDR3 length is 13 residues. Germline lookup yields CDR1 MGHRA and CDR2 YSYEKL. The CDR3 here is CASSLFGKKGQYF. The CDR3 nucleotides are TGCGCCAGCAGCCTATTCGGAAAGAAAGGGCAGTACTTC.

This clonotype was picked up a small number of times. The chain employs TRBV4-1 and TRBJ2-4; D is possibly TRBD1 or TRBD2 (5 bases each). V was clipped by 1 base and J by 4 bases, with 11 bases between them. Per germline, CDR1 MGHRA and CDR2 YSYEKL. The CDR3 has 15 residues. CDR3 sequence: CASSQVGTEKNIQYF. As DNA, the CDR3 is TGCGCCAGCAGCCAAGTAGGGACGGAGAAAAACATTCAGTACTTC.

The chain recombines TRBV10-2 with TRBJ2-5; TRBD1 or TRBD2 may be the D gene (6 bases each). This CDR3 has 14 amino acids. Germline assignment: CDR1 WSHSY and CDR2 SAAADI. V was clipped by 3 bases and J by 3 bases, with 11 bases between them. CDR3 amino acids: CASSDRGREETQYF. The CDR3 bases are TGCGCCAGCAGTGACCGGGGGCGCGAAGAGACCCAGTACTTC.

This clonotype was seen only a few times. The CDR3 nucleotides are TGTGCCAGCAGCTCGGGACTAGCGGGGGGGTACCAAGAGACCCAGTACTTC. Protein product: CASSSGLAGGYQETQYF. This sequence joins TRBV7-2 and TRBJ2-5; 16 bases map to TRBD2. CDR1 SGHTA and CDR2 FQGNSA come from the germline V gene. Unmatched junction bases numbered 2, after V lost 4 bases and J lost 0 bases. This CDR3 contains 17 residues.

This clonotype has only a few counts. The chain recombines TRBV5-1 with TRBJ2-1, with 9 bases matching TRBD1. CDR1 and CDR2 from the germline V gene are SGHRS and YFSETQ. This CDR3 comprises 15 residues. V shed 4 bases, J shed 10 bases, and the junction held 12 bases outside the gene matches. The CDR3 DNA reads as TGCGCCAGCAGCCCGAACCGTGGACAGGGGAAAGAGCAGTTCTTC. Translating it yields CASSPNRGQGKEQFF.

This clonotype was seen a handful of times. The chain uses TRBV5-1 and TRBJ1-2; a possible D gene is TRBD1 (6 bases). Germline assignment: CDR1 SGHRS and CDR2 YFSETQ. Trimming removed 0 bases from V and 8 bases from J, with 17 bases in between. This CDR3 region has 15 residues. The CDR3 nucleotides are TGCGCCAGCAGCTTGGGGGACAATCAAAACTGGGGCTACACCTTC. It translates to CASSLGDNQNWGYTF.

The chain recombines TRBV18 with TRBJ1-3; 7 bases agree with TRBD1. J was trimmed by 2 bases and V by 3 bases; bases with no gene match: 4. This CDR3 is built from 15 residues. Per the germline V gene, CDR1 is KGHSH and CDR2 is LQKENI. The CDR3 is CASSPRDSAGNTIYF. Written as DNA, the CDR3 is TGTGCCAGCTCACCGAGGGACAGCGCTGGAAACACCATATATTTT. The full variable domain, in which reference TRBV18 and TRBJ1-3 provide the parts outside the CDR3, is NAGVMQNPRHLVRRRGQEARLRCSPMKGHSHVYWYRQLPEEGLKFMVYLQKENIIDESGMPKERFSAEFPKEGPSILRIQQVVRGDSAAYFCASSPRDSAGNTIYFGEGSWLTVV.

The chain is built from TRBV5-1 and TRBJ1-5; 7 nucleotides agree with TRBD1. Germline CDR1 SGHRS, CDR2 YFSETQ. The CDR3 runs 15 residues. V lost 5 bases to trimming and J lost 9 bases; unmatched junction nucleotides: 14. The CDR3 sequence is CASRGRRQGPRPQHF. CDR3 nucleotide sequence: TGCGCCAGCAGAGGACGCAGACAGGGCCCCCGGCCCCAGCATTTT.

The sample holds a few counts of this clonotype. This chain joins TRBV7-6 and TRBJ1-5; D is unresolved. CDR1 is SGHVS and CDR2 is FNYEAQ in the germline V gene. The germline V and J ends were trimmed by 2 bases and 1 base, with 6 bases remaining between them. The CDR3 contains 14 residues. CDR3 amino acids: CASSLTESNQPQHF. CDR3 bases: TGTGCCAGCAGCTTAACAGAAAGCAATCAGCCCCAGCATTTT.

This chain links TRBV5-6 with TRBJ2-3, with 9 bases aligning to TRBD2. The V gene end was trimmed by 7 bases and the J gene end by 2 bases; junction bases not matched to a gene: 8. The CDR3 has 15 residues. Germline lookup yields CDR1 SGHDT and CDR2 YYEEEE. The CDR3 loop reads CASGTERGATDTQYF. The CDR3 DNA is TGTGCCAGCGGAACTGAGCGGGGGGCCACAGATACGCAGTATTTT.

The sample holds a few counts of this clonotype. The rearrangement links TRBV11-2 to TRBJ2-5, with 8 nucleotides matching TRBD2. Looked up from germline, CDR1 is SGHAT and CDR2 is FQNNGV. Losses at the gene ends were 4 bases for V and 3 bases for J; bases not matched to a gene: 4. The CDR3 has 14 amino acids. CDR3 sequence: CASSSGLGKETQYF. Written as DNA, the CDR3 is TGTGCCAGCAGCTCGGGACTAGGGAAAGAGACCCAGTACTTC.

This rearrangement joins TRBV6-6 to TRBJ1-1; perhaps TRBD1 as D (6 bases). Looked up from germline, CDR1 is MNHNY and CDR2 is SVGAGI (reference sequence). The CDR3 loop spans 11 amino acids. V was shortened by 5 bases and J by 7 bases, with 8 bases between the two germline ends. The CDR3 sequence: CASSRGVEAFF. The CDR3 DNA reads TGTGCCAGCAGTAGGGGGGTTGAAGCTTTCTTT.

CDR3: CASSFDRDYEKLFF. CDR3 coding DNA: TGCGCCAGCAGCTTTGACAGGGACTACGAAAAACTGTTTTTT. The rearrangement joins TRBV5-1 to TRBJ1-4, with 7 bases that match TRBD1. Unmatched junction bases numbered 6, after V lost 2 bases and J lost 8 bases. The V gene's germline CDR1 is SGHRS and CDR2 YFSETQ. The CDR3 runs 14 residues.

This clonotype turned up a few times. V and J are TRBV5-1 and TRBJ2-5, with 7 bases fitting TRBD2. The DNA matches TRBJ2-1 better at its end, which makes the J call doubtful. The CDR3 extends over 14 amino acids. Germline V gene data show CDR1 as SGHRS and CDR2 as YFSETQ. CDR3 protein: CASTDLGGGNEQFF. The CDR3 region has the DNA TGCGCCAGCACCGACCTGGGCGGGGGAAATGAGCAGTTCTTC.

This clonotype was seen a handful of times. This chain's CDR3 is CASKVEGTYNEQFF. CDR3 coding DNA: TGCGCCAGCAAGGTGGAGGGCACCTACAATGAGCAGTTCTTC. The rearrangement links TRBV5-1 to TRBJ2-1; tentatively, D is TRBD2 (6 bases). CDR1 SGHRS and CDR2 YFSETQ come from the germline V gene. The V end was cut by 6 bases, the J end by 2 bases, with 12 bases between. There are 14 residues in the CDR3.

The V gene is TRBV28, the J gene TRBJ2-6; D perhaps matches TRBD2 (5 bases). Germline V gene lookup returns CDR1 MDHEN and CDR2 SYDVKM. Trimming cost V 0 bases and J 0 bases, with 6 bases left between them. This CDR3 spans 16 amino acids. The CDR3 DNA reads TGTGCCAGCAGTTTATGGGGGAGCTCTGGGGCCAACGTCCTGACTTTC. As protein: CASSLWGSSGANVLTF. Looking up the rest from reference TRBV28 and TRBJ2-6 gives the full variable domain: DVKVTQSSRYLVKRTGEKVFLECVQDMDHENMFWYRQDPGLGLRLIYFSYDVKMKEKGDIPEGYSVSREKKERFSLILESASTNQTSMYLCASSLWGSSGANVLTFGAGSRLTVL.

The chain recombines TRBV12-3 or TRBV12-4 with TRBJ1-2; TRBD1 is a possible D gene (6 bases). V lost 8 bases to trimming and J lost 4 bases, with 20 bases between them. CDR3 length equals 15 residues. CDR3 bases: TGTGCCAGCTGGAATTACGGCAGGGGCGCCTATGGCTACACCTTC. It encodes CASWNYGRGAYGYTF.

This clonotype has more than one count but fewer than ten. The CDR3 spells CSAPSLRQGARTQYF. The DNA of the CDR3 is TGCAGTGCCCCCTCACTTCGACAGGGGGCTAGGACGCAGTATTTT. J is TRBJ2-3 and V is TRBV20-1; 10 bases are shared with TRBD1. V trimming: 6 bases; J trimming: 9 bases; junction bases outside the gene matches: 15. The germline V gene encodes CDR1 DFQATT and CDR2 SNEGSKA (reference sequence). CDR3 length equals 15 residues.

This sequence joins TRBV29-1 and TRBJ2-1; no definite D call. This CDR3 is 14 amino acids long. The ends were cut back, 4 bases at V and 2 bases at J, with 12 bases in the middle. The germline V gene has CDR1 SQVTM and CDR2 ANQGSEA. CDR3 in amino acids: CSVVVPPAYNEQFF. CDR3 nucleotides: TGCAGCGTTGTGGTACCCCCAGCCTACAATGAGCAGTTCTTC.

A few counts support this clonotype. The rearrangement uses TRBV6-2 or TRBV6-3 and TRBJ2-2; D remains unclear. Germline V gene lookup returns CDR1 MNHEY and CDR2 SVGEGT. The V and J ends lost 9 bases and 3 bases respectively, with 20 bases between them. This CDR3 has 16 amino acids. As DNA, the CDR3 is TGTGCCAGTACCTCTTACGTGGGCGCGGACACCGGGGAGCTGTTTTTT. Protein sequence: CASTSYVGADTGELFF.

CDR3 protein: CASSLETGSYYNEQFF. CDR3 nucleotides: TGTGCCAGCAGCTTAGAGACAGGGTCTTATTACAATGAGCAGTTCTTC. The rearrangement links TRBV7-2 to TRBJ2-1; 7 bases line up with TRBD1. Germline values: CDR1 SGHTA, CDR2 FQGNSA. Germline trimming cut 1 base from V and 4 bases from J; bases unmatched to any gene: 7. The CDR3 is 16 residues long.

Note on this clonotype: The junction and the germline gene differ at one end; a read error may be behind it. This chain links TRBV15 with TRBJ2-2; D is perhaps TRBD1 (5 bases). The CDR3 runs 16 residues. Germline loops: CDR1 LNHNV, CDR2 YYDKDF (reference sequence). The CDR3 DNA reads TGTGCCGCCAGCACCGGGCCGGACACCTCCACCGGGGAGCTGTTTTTT. Its protein product is CAASTGPDTSTGELFF. The full variable domain, rest sourced from reference TRBV15 and TRBJ2-2, is DAMVIQNPRYQVTQFGKPVTLSCSQTLNHNVMYWYQQKSSQAPKLLFHYYDKDFNNEADTPDNFQSRRPNTSFCFLDIRSPGLGDTAMYLCAASTGPDTSTGELFFGEGSRLTVL.

This rearrangement joins TRBV6-2 or TRBV6-3 to TRBJ2-7, with a weak D call TRBD2 (5 bases). CDR3 size: 17 residues. From germline, CDR1 is MNHEY and CDR2 SVGEGT. The germline V and J ends were trimmed by 4 bases and 2 bases, with 21 bases remaining between them. CDR3 in DNA: TGTGCCAGCAGTTTTCCAAGCGAGGGTATGACCACCTACGAGCAGTACTTC. This translates into CASSFPSEGMTTYEQYF.